The text below deals with one TCR beta chain. Repertoires were generated with immunoSEQ multiplex PCR, while TCRdb's copy carries only in-frame clones and drops some. Of about 62,000 clones in the sample, more than 85% were seen once. This record belongs to a study of OX40 agonist ivuxolimab in advanced cancers. The wider study: Dose-escalation patients had hepatocellular carcinoma, melanoma, renal cell or head and neck cancer.

V was cut by 2 bases and J by 0 bases, with 8 bases left in between. The germline CDR1 and CDR2 sequences are MGHDK and SYGVNS. CDR3 size: 14 residues. This sample comprised CD4+ or CD8+ T cells sorted from blood, obtained in a trial of the OX40 agonist ivuxolimab. The TCR comes from an adult with an advanced solid tumor such as melanoma, head and neck, liver or kidney cancer. The chain has TRBV25-1 and TRBJ2-7; tentatively, D is TRBD2 (6 bases). CDR3 in amino acids: CASSEAGNSYEQYF. CDR3 DNA: TGTGCCAGCAGTGAAGCGGGGAACTCCTACGAGCAGTACTTC.